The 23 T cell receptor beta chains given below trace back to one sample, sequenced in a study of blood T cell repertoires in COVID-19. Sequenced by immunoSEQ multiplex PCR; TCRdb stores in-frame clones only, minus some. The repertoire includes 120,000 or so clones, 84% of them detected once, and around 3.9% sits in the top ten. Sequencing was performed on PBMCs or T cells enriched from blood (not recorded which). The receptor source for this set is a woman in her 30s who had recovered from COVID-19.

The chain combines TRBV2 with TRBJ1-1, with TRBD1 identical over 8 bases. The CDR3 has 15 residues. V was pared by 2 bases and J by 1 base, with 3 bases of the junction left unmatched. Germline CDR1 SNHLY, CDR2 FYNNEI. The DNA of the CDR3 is TGTGCCAGCAGTGAAATTGACAGGGGGAACACTGAAGCTTTCTTT. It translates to CASSEIDRGNTEAFF.

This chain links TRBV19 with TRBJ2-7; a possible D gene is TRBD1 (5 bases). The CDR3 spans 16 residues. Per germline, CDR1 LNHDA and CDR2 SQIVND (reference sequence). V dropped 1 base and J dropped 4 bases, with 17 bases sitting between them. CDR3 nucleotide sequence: TGTGCCAGTAGTATAGCTGGACACGCTGGCGGTTACGAGCAGTACTTC. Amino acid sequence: CASSIAGHAGGYEQYF.

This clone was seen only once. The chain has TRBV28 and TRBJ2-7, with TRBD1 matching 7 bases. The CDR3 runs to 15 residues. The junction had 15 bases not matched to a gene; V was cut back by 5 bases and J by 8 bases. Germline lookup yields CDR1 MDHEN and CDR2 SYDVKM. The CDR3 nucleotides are TGTGCCAGCAGTCCCCGGACAGGAAGATCGGGCCAGCAGTACTTC. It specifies CASSPRTGRSGQQYF.

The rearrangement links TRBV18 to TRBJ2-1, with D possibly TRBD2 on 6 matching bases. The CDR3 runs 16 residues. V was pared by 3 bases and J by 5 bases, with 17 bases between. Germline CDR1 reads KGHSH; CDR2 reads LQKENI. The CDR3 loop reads CASSPVGQRANNEQFF. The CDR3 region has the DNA TGTGCCAGCTCACCCGTGGGCCAGCGGGCGAACAATGAGCAGTTCTTC.

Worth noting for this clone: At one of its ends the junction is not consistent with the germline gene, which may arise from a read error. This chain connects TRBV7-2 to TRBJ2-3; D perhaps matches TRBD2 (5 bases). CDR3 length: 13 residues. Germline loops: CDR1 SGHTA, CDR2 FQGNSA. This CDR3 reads CASSLASKDTQYF. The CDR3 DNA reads TGTGCCAGCAGCTTGGCTAGCAAAGATACGCAGTATTTT.

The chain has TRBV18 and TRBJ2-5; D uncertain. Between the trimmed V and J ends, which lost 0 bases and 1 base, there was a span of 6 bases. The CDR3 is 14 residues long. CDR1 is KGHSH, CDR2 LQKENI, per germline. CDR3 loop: CASSPPRSQETQYF. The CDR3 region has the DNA TGTGCCAGCTCACCACCTCGGTCCCAAGAGACCCAGTACTTC.

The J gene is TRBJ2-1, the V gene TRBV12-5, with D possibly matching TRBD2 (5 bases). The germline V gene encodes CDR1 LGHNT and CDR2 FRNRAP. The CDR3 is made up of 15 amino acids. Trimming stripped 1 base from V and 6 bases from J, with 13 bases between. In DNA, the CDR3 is TGTGCTAGTGGTTTGGAGAGGACCGGAGGCAATGAGCAGTTCTTC. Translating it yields CASGLERTGGNEQFF.

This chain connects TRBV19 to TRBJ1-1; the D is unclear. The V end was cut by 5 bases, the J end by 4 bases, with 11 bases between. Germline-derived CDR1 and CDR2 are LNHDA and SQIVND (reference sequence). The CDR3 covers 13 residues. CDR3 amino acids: CASSVRGFTEAFF. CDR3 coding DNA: TGTGCCAGTAGTGTTCGGGGTTTCACTGAAGCTTTCTTT.

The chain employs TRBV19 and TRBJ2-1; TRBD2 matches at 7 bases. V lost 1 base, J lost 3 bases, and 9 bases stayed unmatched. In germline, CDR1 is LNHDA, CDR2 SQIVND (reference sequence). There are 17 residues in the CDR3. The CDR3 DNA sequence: TGTGCCAGTAGTATAGCCCCATCTAGCGGCTTCTACAATGAGCAGTTCTTC. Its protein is CASSIAPSSGFYNEQFF.

The chain's CDR3 is CASSPRQGAVGELFF. Written as DNA, the CDR3 is TGCGCCAGCAGCCCTAGACAGGGGGCCGTCGGGGAGCTGTTTTTT. The J gene is TRBJ2-2, the V gene TRBV5-1; 10 nucleotides align to TRBD1. Looked up from germline, CDR1 is SGHRS and CDR2 is YFSETQ. The J segment lost 7 bases and the V segment lost 4 bases, leaving 7 bases of the junction unmatched. The CDR3 is 15 residues long.

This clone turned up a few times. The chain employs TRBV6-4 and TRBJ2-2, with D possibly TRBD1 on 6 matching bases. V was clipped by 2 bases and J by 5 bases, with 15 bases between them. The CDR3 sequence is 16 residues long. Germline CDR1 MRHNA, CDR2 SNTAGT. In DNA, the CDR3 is TGTGCCAGCAGTGACGGTGGTCAGGGGAATACCGGGGAGCTGTTTTTT. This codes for CASSDGGQGNTGELFF.

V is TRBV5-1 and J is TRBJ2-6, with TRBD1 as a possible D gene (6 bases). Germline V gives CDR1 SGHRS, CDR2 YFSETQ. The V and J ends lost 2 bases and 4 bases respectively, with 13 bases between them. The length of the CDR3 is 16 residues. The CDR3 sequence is CASSFRTGTGANVLTF. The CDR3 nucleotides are TGCGCCAGCAGCTTTCGTACAGGGACAGGGGCCAACGTCCTGACTTTC.

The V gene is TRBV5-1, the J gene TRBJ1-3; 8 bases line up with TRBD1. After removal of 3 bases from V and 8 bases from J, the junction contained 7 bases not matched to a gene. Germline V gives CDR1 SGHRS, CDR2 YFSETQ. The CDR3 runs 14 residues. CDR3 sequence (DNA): TGCGCCAGCAGCTCCTCGGGACAGGCGGACACCATATATTTT. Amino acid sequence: CASSSSGQADTIYF.

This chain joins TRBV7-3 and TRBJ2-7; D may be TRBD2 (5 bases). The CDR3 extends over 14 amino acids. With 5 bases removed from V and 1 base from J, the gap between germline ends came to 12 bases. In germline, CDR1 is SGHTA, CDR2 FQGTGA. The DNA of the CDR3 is TGTGCCAGCAGCGAAAACGGACTTTCCTACGAGCAGTACTTC. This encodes CASSENGLSYEQYF.

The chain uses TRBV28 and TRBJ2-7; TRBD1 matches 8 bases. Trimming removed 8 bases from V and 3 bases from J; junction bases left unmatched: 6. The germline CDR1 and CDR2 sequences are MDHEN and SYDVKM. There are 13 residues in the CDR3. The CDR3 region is CASGGTGNYEQYF. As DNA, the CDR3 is TGTGCCAGCGGGGGGACAGGAAACTACGAGCAGTACTTC.

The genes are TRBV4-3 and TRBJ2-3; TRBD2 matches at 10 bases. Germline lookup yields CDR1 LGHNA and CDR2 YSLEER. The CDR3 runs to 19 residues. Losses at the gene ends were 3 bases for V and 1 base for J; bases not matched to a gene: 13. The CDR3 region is CASSHALTPGLAGTDTQYF. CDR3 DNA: TGCGCCAGCAGCCATGCCCTCACCCCTGGACTAGCGGGCACAGATACGCAGTATTTT.

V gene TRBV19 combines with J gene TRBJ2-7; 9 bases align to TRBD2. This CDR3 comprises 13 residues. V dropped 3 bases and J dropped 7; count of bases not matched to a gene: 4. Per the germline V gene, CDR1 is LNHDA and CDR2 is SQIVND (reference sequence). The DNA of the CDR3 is TGTGCCAGTAGTATTACGGCGGGAGGGGAGCAGTACTTC. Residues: CASSITAGGEQYF. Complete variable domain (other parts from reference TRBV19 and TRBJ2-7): DGGITQSPKYLFRKEGQNVTLSCEQNLNHDAMYWYRQDPGQGLRLIYYSQIVNDFQKGDIAEGYSVSREKKESFPLTVTSAQKNPTAFYLCASSITAGGEQYFGPGTRLTVT.

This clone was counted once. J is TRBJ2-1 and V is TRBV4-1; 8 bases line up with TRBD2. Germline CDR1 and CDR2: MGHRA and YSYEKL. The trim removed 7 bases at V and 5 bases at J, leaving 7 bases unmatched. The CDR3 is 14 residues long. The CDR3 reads CASKGGTRNNEQFF. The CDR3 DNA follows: TGCGCCAGCAAGGGCGGGACTAGAAACAATGAGCAGTTCTTC.

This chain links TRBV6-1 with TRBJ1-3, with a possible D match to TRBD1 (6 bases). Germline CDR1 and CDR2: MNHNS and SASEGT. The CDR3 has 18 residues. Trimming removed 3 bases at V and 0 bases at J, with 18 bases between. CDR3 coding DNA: TGTGCCAGCAGTGAGGATCTCCAGGGGCGACCCTCTGGAAACACCATATATTTT. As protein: CASSEDLQGRPSGNTIYF.

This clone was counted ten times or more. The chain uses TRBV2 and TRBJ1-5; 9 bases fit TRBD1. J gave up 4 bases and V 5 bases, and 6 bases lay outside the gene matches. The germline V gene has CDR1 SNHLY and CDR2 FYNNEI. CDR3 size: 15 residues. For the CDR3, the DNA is TGTGCCAGCAGTAAACAGGGGGCGGAAAATCAGCCCCAGCATTTT. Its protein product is CASSKQGAENQPQHF. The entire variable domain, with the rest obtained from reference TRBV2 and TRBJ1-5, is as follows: EPEVTQTPSHQVTQMGQEVILRCVPISNHLYFYWYRQILGQKVEFLVSFYNNEISEKSEIFDDQFSVERPDGSNFTLKIRSTKLEDSAMYFCASSKQGAENQPQHFGDGTRLSIL.

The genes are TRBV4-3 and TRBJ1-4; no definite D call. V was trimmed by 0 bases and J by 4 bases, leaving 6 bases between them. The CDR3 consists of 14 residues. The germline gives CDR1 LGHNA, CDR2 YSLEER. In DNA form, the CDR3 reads TGCGCCAGCAGCCAAGACGGAGTTAATGAAAAACTGTTTTTT. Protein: CASSQDGVNEKLFF.

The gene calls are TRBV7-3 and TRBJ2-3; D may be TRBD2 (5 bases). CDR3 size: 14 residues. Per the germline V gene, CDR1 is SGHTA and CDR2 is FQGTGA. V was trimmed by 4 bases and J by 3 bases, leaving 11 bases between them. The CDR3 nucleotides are TGTGCCAGCAGCTCTCGGACGGGGACAGATACGCAGTATTTT. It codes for CASSSRTGTDTQYF.

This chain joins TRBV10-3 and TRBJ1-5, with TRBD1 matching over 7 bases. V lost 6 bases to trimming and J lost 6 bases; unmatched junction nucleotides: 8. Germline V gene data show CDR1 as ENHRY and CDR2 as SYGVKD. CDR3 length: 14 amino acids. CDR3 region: CAIRGEGASQPQHF. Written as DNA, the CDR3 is TGTGCCATCAGGGGAGAGGGGGCGAGTCAGCCCCAGCATTTT.